These T cell receptor beta chains were read from a single sample in a study of shared T cell receptors in the human thymus. Sequencing used immunoSEQ multiplex PCR; TCRdb keeps in-frame clones, though not all of them. The profile covers roughly 660,000 clones, with around 89% appearing a single time and approximately 0.011% taken by the ten largest. These sequences were also reported in another study, on human thymus T cells.

The sequencing input was thymocytes. All receptors derive from a boy less than two years old with a congenital heart defect. Both conserved end residues are part of each CDR3. A D gene is named only where the DNA matches it firmly. The size field is filled for only some rows; it gives once, few, many or a size class.

TRBV10-3	-	-	TRBJ1-4	CAISEGGVNEKLFF	TGTGCCATCAGCGAAGGGGGGGTTAATGAAAAACTGTTTTTT
TRBV28	TRBD1	-	TRBJ2-7	CASSLGQEHEQYF	TGTGCCAGCAGTCTGGGACAGGAGCACGAGCAGTACTTC
TRBV7-2	TRBD1	once	TRBJ2-5	CASSRQGVGETQYF	TGTGCCAGCAGCCGCCAGGGGGTGGGGGAGACCCAGTACTTC
TRBV7-9	-	-	TRBJ2-7	CASSQPGGMVSSYEQYF	TGTGCCAGCAGCCAGCCGGGGGGCATGGTGAGCTCCTACGAGCAGTACTTC
TRBV6-5	-	-	TRBJ1-2	CASGARANYGYTF	TGTGCCAGCGGCGCCAGGGCAAACTATGGCTACACCTTC
TRBV7-9	-	-	TRBJ2-1	CASRGTDSNGYNEQFF	TGTGCCAGCAGGGGTACGGACTCAAACGGCTACAATGAGCAGTTCTTC
TRBV5-1	-	-	TRBJ2-1	CASSLPNGTYNEQFF	TGCGCCAGCAGCTTGCCGAACGGGACCTACAATGAGCAGTTCTTC
TRBV25-1	-	-	TRBJ2-7	CAIGQGGPYEQYF	TGTGCCATTGGGCAGGGAGGACCCTACGAGCAGTACTTC
TRBV15	-	-	TRBJ1-2	CATSRDQGGGPYGYTF	TGTGCCACCAGCAGAGATCAGGGAGGGGGGCCCTATGGCTACACCTTC
TRBV5-1	TRBD1	-	TRBJ2-6	CASTRTGRSGANVLTF	TGCGCCAGCACCCGGACAGGGCGCTCTGGGGCCAACGTCCTGACTTTC
TRBV2	-	-	TRBJ2-5	CASSEVSAGSQETQYF	TGTGCCAGCAGTGAAGTTTCGGCGGGAAGCCAAGAGACCCAGTACTTC
TRBV27	-	once	TRBJ1-1	CASSSISGGAVNTEAFF	TGTGCCAGCAGTTCAATTTCGGGGGGAGCAGTGAACACTGAAGCTTTCTTT
TRBV28	-	once	TRBJ2-1	CASSLRRGLGNEQFF	TGTGCCAGCAGTTTACGGCGGGGCCTGGGCAATGAGCAGTTCTTC
TRBV7-6	TRBD1	-	TRBJ1-5	CASSPGGPGQGFNQPQHF	TGTGCCAGCAGCCCCGGGGGACCGGGACAGGGATTCAATCAGCCCCAGCATTTT
TRBV5-1	TRBD1	-	TRBJ2-6	CASSFYRGLKGDNVLTF	TGCGCCAGCAGCTTCTACAGGGGGCTAAAAGGGGACAACGTCCTGACTTTC
TRBV7-2	TRBD1	-	TRBJ1-3	CASMTRQGRNTIYF	TGTGCCAGCATGACTCGACAGGGCAGAAACACCATATATTTT
TRBV7-9	TRBD1	-	TRBJ2-2	CASSFTGGASTGELFF	TGTGCCAGCAGCTTTACAGGGGGCGCGAGCACCGGGGAGCTGTTTTTT
TRBV5-6	TRBD1	-	TRBJ1-4	CASSLGQGGEKLFF	TGTGCCAGCAGCTTGGGACAGGGCGGCGAAAAACTGTTTTTT
TRBV15	-	-	TRBJ2-5	CATSPRPRGETQYF	TGTGCCACCAGCCCAAGGCCACGAGGGGAGACCCAGTACTTC
TRBV5-6	TRBD2	-	TRBJ2-7	CASSLGTSGLNSYEQYF	TGTGCCAGCAGCCTCGGGACTAGCGGCTTGAACTCCTACGAGCAGTACTTC
TRBV6-1	TRBD1	-	TRBJ1-2	CASSARPIRAGTESYGYTF	TGTGCCAGCAGTGCCCGCCCTATTAGGGCCGGGACAGAATCCTATGGCTACACCTTC
TRBV11-2	TRBD2	-	TRBJ2-1	CASSLDPLAGGPPAYNEQFF	TGTGCCAGCAGCTTAGACCCACTAGCGGGAGGGCCTCCCGCATACAATGAGCAGTTCTTC
TRBV28	TRBD2	-	TRBJ2-1	CASRRPPAGKPYNEQFF	TGTGCCAGCAGGCGACCGCCAGCGGGAAAACCCTACAATGAGCAGTTCTTC
TRBV6-6	-	-	TRBJ2-7	CASVLGGEQYF	TGTGCCAGCGTTTTGGGGGGCGAGCAGTACTTC
TRBV10-1	-	-	TRBJ1-1	CASSGGGGTEAFF	TGCGCCAGCAGTGGGGGGGGCGGCACTGAAGCTTTCTTT
TRBV10-1	TRBD2	once	TRBJ2-1	CASSDGRGTSLDEQFF	TGCGCCAGCAGTGATGGGAGGGGGACTAGTCTGGATGAGCAGTTCTTC
TRBV27	TRBD1	-	TRBJ1-2	CASSTLDRGCDGYTF	TGTGCCAGCAGTACCCTCGACAGGGGATGTGACGGCTACACCTTC
TRBV28	TRBD2	-	TRBJ2-7	CASSLSSASGSYEQYF	TGTGCCAGCAGTTTATCCTCGGCTAGCGGGAGCTACGAGCAGTACTTC
TRBV5-1	-	-	TRBJ2-1	CASSPIAVYNEQFF	TGCGCCAGCAGCCCGATAGCGGTTTACAATGAGCAGTTCTTC
TRBV12-5	TRBD1	-	TRBJ1-2	CASGLVRQDRGPYYGYTF	TGTGCTAGTGGTTTGGTACGCCAGGACAGGGGGCCGTACTATGGCTACACCTTC
TRBV5-1	TRBD2	once	TRBJ2-2	CASRPAYSGSGTGELFF	TGCGCCAGCAGACCCGCGTATAGCGGGAGTGGCACCGGGGAGCTGTTTTTT
TRBV6-1	TRBD1	-	TRBJ2-2	CASSGPIRGRNTGELFF	TGTGCCAGCAGTGGGCCTATCAGGGGGCGGAACACCGGGGAGCTGTTTTTT
TRBV4-3	TRBD2	once	TRBJ2-5	CASSQGTSGPLRTQYF	TGCGCCAGCAGCCAAGGTACTAGCGGGCCTCTCCGGACCCAGTACTTC
TRBV4-1	TRBD2	-	TRBJ2-1	CASSQDRPGTRPYNEQFF	TGCGCCAGCAGCCAAGATCGGCCCGGGACTAGGCCTTACAATGAGCAGTTCTTC
TRBV28	TRBD2	-	TRBJ2-7	CASSSGGRAGWEQYF	TGTGCCAGCAGTTCCGGTGGGAGGGCCGGATGGGAGCAGTACTTC
TRBV20-1	TRBD2	-	TRBJ2-1	CSAAGDEQFF	TGCAGTGCCGCGGGGGATGAGCAGTTCTTC
TRBV5-5	TRBD1	once	TRBJ2-7	CASSPKTGGAHYEQYF	TGTGCCAGCAGCCCCAAGACAGGGGGCGCCCACTACGAGCAGTACTTC
TRBV5-6	-	-	TRBJ1-5	CASSLTPPGNQPQHF	TGTGCCAGCAGCTTGACACCGCCCGGCAATCAGCCCCAGCATTTT
TRBV10-2	-	-	TRBJ2-1	CASRVDYGDEQFF	TGCGCCAGCAGGGTAGACTATGGGGATGAGCAGTTCTTC
TRBV7-2	TRBD1	-	TRBJ2-7	CASSHPRTGGGEQYF	TGTGCCAGCAGCCACCCCCGGACAGGGGGCGGCGAGCAGTACTTC
TRBV6-1	TRBD1	-	TRBJ2-4	CASSEGDRADIQYF	TGTGCCAGCAGTGAAGGAGACAGGGCGGACATTCAGTACTTC
TRBV7-8	-	-	TRBJ2-1	CASSLVAPNEQFF	TGTGCCAGCAGCTTAGTAGCGCCCAATGAGCAGTTCTTC
TRBV5-5	TRBD1	-	TRBJ2-7	CASSRDRLWYEQYF	TGTGCCAGCAGTCGGGACAGACTTTGGTACGAGCAGTACTTC
TRBV21-1	-	few	TRBJ2-1	CASRKAGGYRSYNEQFF	TGTGCCAGCAGAAAAGCGGGAGGGTACCGCTCCTACAATGAGCAGTTCTTC
TRBV5-6	TRBD2	-	TRBJ2-3	CASSLMGVAGVDTQYF	TGTGCCAGCAGCTTGATGGGAGTAGCGGGAGTTGATACGCAGTATTTT
TRBV7-2	-	-	TRBJ2-3	CASSPAYIAPDTQYF	TGTGCCAGCAGCCCTGCCTACATAGCACCAGATACGCAGTATTTT
TRBV4-1	TRBD2	-	TRBJ2-1	CASSQDVVAGGHEQFF	TGCGCCAGCAGCCAAGATGTGGTAGCGGGAGGTCATGAGCAGTTCTTC
TRBV4-2	TRBD1	-	TRBJ2-3	CASSLSVGQGADTDTQYF	TGTGCCAGCAGCCTAAGCGTGGGACAGGGGGCTGACACAGATACGCAGTATTTT
TRBV7-3	-	once	TRBJ2-1	CASSGRPQFEQFF	TGTGCCAGCAGTGGCCGCCCGCAGTTTGAGCAGTTCTTC
TRBV4-2	-	-	TRBJ1-2	CASSPWVSGAQGYTF	TGTGCCAGCAGCCCCTGGGTCAGCGGGGCGCAGGGCTACACCTTC
TRBV21-1	-	-	TRBJ2-1	CASKPGNWYNEQFF	TGTGCCAGCAAACCCGGGAACTGGTACAATGAGCAGTTCTTC
TRBV9	TRBD2	-	TRBJ2-1	CASSVAQAPRLAGGYNEQFF	TGTGCCAGCAGCGTAGCTCAAGCGCCAAGACTAGCGGGGGGCTACAATGAGCAGTTCTTC